Below, 3 T cell receptor beta chains from the same sample are listed, as sequenced in a study of cytomegalovirus exposure and HLA in healthy donors. Vbeta (60) and Jbeta (13) primers were used in the PCR. Assay used: immunoSEQ multiplex PCR; TCRdb lists only in-frame clones, some missing. The sample lists some 120,000 clones; 60% to 85% were seen once. Sequencing input: PBMCs. The receptors were sampled from a woman aged 40 to 49 in good health and CMV-seronegative.

This clone came up a few times. The chain combines TRBV10-1 with TRBJ2-5, with 7 bases lining up with TRBD2. Trimming at V came to 2 bases and at J to 5 bases, leaving 5 bases not matched to a gene. This CDR3 has 14 residues. Germline-derived CDR1 and CDR2 are WNHNN and SYGVQD (reference sequence). The DNA of the CDR3 is TGCGCCAGCAGTGAGGGAGTAGCGGGTGAGACCCAGTACTTC. It yields the protein CASSEGVAGETQYF.

J is TRBJ2-7 and V is TRBV19; 11 bases line up with TRBD1. V shed 5 bases and J 4 bases; nucleotides not matched to a gene: 4. Germline V gene data show CDR1 as LNHDA and CDR2 as SQIVND (reference sequence). This CDR3 has 14 amino acids. DNA of the CDR3: TGTGCCAGTAGTGCGGGACAGGGGGAATACGAGCAGTACTTC. Translating gives CASSAGQGEYEQYF.

This chain connects TRBV10-3 to TRBJ2-3, with TRBD2 matching over 12 bases. With 2 bases clipped from V and 6 bases from J, the junction kept 9 bases outside the gene matches. Germline V lookup: CDR1 ENHRY, CDR2 SYGVKD. The CDR3 consists of 17 residues. The CDR3 sequence: CAISEVTSGSFGDTQYF. Written as DNA, the CDR3 is TGTGCCATCAGTGAGGTGACTAGCGGGAGTTTTGGTGATACGCAGTATTTT.